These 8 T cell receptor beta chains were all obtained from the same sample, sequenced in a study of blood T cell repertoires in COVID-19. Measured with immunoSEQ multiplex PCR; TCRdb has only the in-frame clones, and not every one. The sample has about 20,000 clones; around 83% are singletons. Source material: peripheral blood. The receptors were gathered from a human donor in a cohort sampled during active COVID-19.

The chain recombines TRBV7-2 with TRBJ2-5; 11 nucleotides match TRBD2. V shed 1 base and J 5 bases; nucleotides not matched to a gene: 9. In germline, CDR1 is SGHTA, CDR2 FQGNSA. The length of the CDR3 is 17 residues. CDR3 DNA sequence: TGTGCCAGCAGCTTAGACCCTACGACTAGCGGGATCGAGACCCAGTACTTC. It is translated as CASSLDPTTSGIETQYF.

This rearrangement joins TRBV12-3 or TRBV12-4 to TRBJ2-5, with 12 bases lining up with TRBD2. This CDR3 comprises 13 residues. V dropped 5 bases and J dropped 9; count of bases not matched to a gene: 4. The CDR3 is CASSRLAGGAQYF. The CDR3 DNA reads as TGTGCCAGCAGTCGTCTAGCGGGGGGGGCCCAGTACTTC.

The CDR3 nucleotides are TGCAGCGTAACACAGGGGTCAGGCTACGAGCAGTACTTC. It codes for CSVTQGSGYEQYF. The chain has TRBV29-1 and TRBJ2-7; 7 positions agree with TRBD1. This CDR3 contains 13 residues. V lost 6 bases to trimming and J lost 3 bases; unmatched junction nucleotides: 8. In germline, CDR1 is SQVTM, CDR2 ANQGSEA.

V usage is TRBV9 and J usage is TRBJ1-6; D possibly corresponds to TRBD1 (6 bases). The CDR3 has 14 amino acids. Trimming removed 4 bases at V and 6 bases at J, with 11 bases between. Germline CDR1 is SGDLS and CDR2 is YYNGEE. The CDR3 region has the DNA TGTGCCAGCAGCTCAGGACAGTCTAATTCACCCCTCCACTTT. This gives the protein CASSSGQSNSPLHF.

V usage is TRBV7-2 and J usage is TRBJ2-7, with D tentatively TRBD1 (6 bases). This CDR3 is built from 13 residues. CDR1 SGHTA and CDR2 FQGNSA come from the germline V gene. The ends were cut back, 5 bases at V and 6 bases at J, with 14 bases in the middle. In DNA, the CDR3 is TGTGCCAGCAGCCTGGCTCCCAGGGGCGAGCAGTACTTC. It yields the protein CASSLAPRGEQYF.

The CDR3 here is CSVVGLAVSSYEQYF. The CDR3 DNA reads TGCAGCGTCGTCGGACTAGCGGTAAGCTCCTACGAGCAGTACTTC. The chain carries TRBV29-1 and TRBJ2-7; 10 nucleotides line up with TRBD2. The CDR3 contains 15 residues. Per the germline V gene, CDR1 is SQVTM and CDR2 is ANQGSEA. V gave up 6 bases and J gave up 0 bases; unmatched junction bases: 8.

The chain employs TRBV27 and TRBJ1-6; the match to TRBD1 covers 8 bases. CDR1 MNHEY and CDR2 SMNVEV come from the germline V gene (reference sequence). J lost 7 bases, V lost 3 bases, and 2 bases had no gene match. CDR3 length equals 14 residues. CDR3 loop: CASSLTGANSPLHF. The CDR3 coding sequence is TGTGCCAGCAGTTTGACAGGGGCCAATTCACCCCTCCACTTT.

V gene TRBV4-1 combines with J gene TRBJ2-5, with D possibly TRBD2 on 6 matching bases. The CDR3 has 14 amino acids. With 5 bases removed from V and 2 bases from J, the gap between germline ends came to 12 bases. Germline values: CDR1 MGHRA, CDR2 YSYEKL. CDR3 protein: CASSIAGTQETQYF. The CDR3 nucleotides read TGCGCCAGCAGCATAGCCGGGACTCAAGAGACCCAGTACTTC.